This T cell receptor beta chain is drawn from a study of cytomegalovirus exposure and HLA in healthy donors. Whole-study findings and limits: Many donors carried some public TCRs, although rarity characterized most TCR sequences. Confirmation in vitro established that three CMV-associated chains were specific for CMV antigens. Immune exposure information available was restricted to CMV serostatus.

Unmatched junction bases numbered 7, after V lost 8 bases and J lost 4 bases. Germline CDR1 is MNHNS and CDR2 is SASEGT. The length of the CDR3 is 13 residues. PCR used 60 Vbeta primers and 13 Jbeta primers. The repertoire was sequenced with immunoSEQ multiplex PCR; TCRdb's copy has only in-frame clones and lacks some. The sample yields around 160,000 clones, approximately 88% seen once. In the case of this clone: No antigen is known for it.

V usage is TRBV6-1 and J usage is TRBJ1-2, with 7 bases lining up with TRBD1. Sample: PBMCs. The sequence was collected from a woman younger than 35 in good health and CMV-seronegative. CDR3 sequence reads: CASRQGERYGYTF. The CDR3 DNA follows: TGTGCCAGCCGACAGGGAGAGCGCTATGGCTACACCTTC.